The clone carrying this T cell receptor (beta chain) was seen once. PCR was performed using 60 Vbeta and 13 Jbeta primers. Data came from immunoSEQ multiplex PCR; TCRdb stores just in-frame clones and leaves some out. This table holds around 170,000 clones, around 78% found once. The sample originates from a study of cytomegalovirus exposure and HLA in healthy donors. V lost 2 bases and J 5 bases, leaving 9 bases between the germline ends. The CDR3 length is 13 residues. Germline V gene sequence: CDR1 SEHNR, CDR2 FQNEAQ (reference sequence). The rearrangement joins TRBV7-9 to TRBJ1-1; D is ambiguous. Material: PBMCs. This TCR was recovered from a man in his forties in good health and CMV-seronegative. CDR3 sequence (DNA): TGTGCCAGCAGCTTAAAATTTGAGACTGAAGCTTTCTTT. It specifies CASSLKFETEAFF.